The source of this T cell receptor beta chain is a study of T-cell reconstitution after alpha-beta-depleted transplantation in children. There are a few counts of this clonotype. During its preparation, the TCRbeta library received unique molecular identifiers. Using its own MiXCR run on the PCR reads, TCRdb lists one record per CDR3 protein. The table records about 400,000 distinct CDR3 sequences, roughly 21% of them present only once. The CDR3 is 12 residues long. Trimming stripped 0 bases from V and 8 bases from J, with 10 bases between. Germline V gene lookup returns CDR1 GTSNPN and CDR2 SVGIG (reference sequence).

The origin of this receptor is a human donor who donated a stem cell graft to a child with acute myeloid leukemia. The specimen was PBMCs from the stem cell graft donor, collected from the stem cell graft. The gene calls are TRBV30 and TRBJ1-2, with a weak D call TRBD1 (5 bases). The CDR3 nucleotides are TGTGCCTGGAGTGTGGGCAGGGACGGCTACACCTTC. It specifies CAWSVGRDGYTF.